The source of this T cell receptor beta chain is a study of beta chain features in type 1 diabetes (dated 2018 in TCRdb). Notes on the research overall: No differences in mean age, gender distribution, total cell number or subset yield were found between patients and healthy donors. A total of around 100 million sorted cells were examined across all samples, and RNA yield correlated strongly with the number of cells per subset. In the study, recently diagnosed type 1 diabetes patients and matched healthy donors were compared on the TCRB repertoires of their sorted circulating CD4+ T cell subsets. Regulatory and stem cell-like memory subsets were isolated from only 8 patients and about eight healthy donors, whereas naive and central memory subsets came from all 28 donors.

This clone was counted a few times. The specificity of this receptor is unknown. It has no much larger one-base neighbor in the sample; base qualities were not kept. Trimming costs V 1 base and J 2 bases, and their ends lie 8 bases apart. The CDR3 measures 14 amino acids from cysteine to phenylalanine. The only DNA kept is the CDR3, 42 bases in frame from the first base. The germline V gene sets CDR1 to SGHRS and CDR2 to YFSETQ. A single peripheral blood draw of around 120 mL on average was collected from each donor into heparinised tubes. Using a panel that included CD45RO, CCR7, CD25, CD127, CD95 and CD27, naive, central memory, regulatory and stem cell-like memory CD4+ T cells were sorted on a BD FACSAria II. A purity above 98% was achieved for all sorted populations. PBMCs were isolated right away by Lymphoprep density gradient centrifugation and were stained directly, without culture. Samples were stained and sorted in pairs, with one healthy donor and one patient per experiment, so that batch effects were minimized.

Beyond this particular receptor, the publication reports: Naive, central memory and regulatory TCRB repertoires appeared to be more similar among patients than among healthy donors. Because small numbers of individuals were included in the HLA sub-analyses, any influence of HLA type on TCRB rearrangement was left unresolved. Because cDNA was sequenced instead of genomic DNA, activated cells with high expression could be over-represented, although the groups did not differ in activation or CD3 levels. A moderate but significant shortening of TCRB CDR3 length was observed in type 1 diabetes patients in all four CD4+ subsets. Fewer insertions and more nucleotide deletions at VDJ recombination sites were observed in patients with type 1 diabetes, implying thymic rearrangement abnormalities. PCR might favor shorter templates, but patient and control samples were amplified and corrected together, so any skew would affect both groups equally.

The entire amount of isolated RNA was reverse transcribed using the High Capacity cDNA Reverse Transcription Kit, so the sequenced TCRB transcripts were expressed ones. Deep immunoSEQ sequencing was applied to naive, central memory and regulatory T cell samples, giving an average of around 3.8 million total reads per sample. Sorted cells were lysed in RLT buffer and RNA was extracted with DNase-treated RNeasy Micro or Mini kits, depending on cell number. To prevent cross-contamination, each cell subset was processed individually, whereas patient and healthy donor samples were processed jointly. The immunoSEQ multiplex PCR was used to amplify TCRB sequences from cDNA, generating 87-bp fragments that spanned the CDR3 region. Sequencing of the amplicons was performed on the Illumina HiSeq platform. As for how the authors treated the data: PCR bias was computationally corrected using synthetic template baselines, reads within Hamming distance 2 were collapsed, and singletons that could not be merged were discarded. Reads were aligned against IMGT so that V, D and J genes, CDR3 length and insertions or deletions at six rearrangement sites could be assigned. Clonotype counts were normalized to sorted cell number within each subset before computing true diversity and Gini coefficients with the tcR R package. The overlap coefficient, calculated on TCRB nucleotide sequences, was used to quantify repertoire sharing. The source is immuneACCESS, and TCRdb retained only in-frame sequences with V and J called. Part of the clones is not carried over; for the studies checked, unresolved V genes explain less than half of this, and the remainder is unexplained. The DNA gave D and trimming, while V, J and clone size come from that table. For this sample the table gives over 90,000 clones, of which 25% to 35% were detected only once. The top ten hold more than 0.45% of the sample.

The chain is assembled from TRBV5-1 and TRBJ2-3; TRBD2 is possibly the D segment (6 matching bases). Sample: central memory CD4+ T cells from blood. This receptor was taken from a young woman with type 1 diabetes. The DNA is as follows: TGCGCCAGCAGCTTGTTAGCGGCCACAGATACGCAGTATTTT. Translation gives CASSLLAATDTQYF.